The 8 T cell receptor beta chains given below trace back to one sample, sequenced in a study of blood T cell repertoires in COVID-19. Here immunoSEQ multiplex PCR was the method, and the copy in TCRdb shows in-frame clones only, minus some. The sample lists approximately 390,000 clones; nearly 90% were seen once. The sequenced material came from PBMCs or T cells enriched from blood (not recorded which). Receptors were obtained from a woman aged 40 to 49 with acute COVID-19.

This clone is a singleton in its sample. In DNA form, the CDR3 reads TGTGCCAGCAGCTTGGTGTCGGACACTGAAGCTTTCTTT. It encodes CASSLVSDTEAFF. This chain uses TRBV5-4 with TRBJ1-1; no firm D call. This CDR3 has 13 residues. Germline V gene lookup returns CDR1 SGHNT and CDR2 YYREEE (reference sequence). Between the trimmed V and J ends, which lost 0 bases and 3 bases, there was a span of 6 bases.

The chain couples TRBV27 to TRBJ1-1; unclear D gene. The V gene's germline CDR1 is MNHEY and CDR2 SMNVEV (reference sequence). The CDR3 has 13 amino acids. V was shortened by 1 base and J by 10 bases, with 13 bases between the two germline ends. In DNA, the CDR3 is TGTGCCAGCAGTTTATATCCCGGGGAGGGAGCTTTCTTT. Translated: CASSLYPGEGAFF.

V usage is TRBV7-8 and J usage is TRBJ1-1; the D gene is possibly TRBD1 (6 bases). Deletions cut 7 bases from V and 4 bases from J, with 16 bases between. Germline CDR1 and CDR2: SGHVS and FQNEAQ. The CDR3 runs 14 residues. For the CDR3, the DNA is TGTGCCAGCACCCAGACAGGTTGGAGCACTGAAGCTTTCTTT. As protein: CASTQTGWSTEAFF.

The CDR3 DNA is TGTGCCACCAGTGATTGGCGGGAGGAACTAGGCAATCAGCCCCAGCATTTT. This gives the protein CATSDWREELGNQPQHF. J is TRBJ1-5 and V is TRBV24-1, with D uncertain. Between the trimmed V and J ends, which lost 2 bases and 2 bases, there was a span of 15 bases. CDR3 size: 17 residues. CDR1 and CDR2 from the germline V gene are KGHDR and SFDVKD.

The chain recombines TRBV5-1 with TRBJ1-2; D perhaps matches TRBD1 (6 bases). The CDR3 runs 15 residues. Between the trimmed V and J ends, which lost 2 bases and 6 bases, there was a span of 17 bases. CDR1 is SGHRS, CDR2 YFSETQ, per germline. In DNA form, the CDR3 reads TGCGCCAGCAGCTTTCAACAGGGCTCCTTCGATGGCTACACCTTC. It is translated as CASSFQQGSFDGYTF.

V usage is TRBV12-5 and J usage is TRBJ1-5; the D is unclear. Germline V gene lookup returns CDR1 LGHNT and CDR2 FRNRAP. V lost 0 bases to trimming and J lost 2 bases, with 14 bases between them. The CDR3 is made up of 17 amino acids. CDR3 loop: CASGLVSGMSGNQPQHF. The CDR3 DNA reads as TGTGCTAGTGGTTTGGTATCGGGGATGTCGGGCAATCAGCCCCAGCATTTT.

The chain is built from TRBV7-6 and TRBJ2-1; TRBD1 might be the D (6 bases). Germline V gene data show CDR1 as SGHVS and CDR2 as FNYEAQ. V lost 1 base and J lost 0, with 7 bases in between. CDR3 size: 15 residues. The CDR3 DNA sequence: TGTGCCAGCAGCTTAGTAGGGGGCTCCTACAATGAGCAGTTCTTC. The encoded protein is CASSLVGGSYNEQFF.

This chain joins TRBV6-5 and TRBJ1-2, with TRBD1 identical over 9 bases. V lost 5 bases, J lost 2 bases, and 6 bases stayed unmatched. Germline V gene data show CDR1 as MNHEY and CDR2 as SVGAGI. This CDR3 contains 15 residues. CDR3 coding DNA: TGTGCCAGCAGTACACAGGGGGCACGGAACTATGGCTACACCTTC. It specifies CASSTQGARNYGYTF.